A single sample is the source of the 6 T cell receptor beta chains below, sequenced in a study of Graves' ophthalmopathy and Graves' hyperthyroidism. Amplification of the TCR beta CDR3 regions used RNA transcripts (as template). The workflow started with a first-round RT-PCR run with HTBI primers and then moved on to a second-round multiplex PCR. TCRdb ran MiXCR on the multiplex PCR reads and lists one entry per CDR3 protein. The sample records around 600,000 distinct CDR3 sequences, over 40% being singletons. The sample consisted of peripheral blood. The receptors originated from an adult man with Graves' ophthalmopathy.

Many counts were recorded for this clonotype. In DNA, the CDR3 is TGTGCCAGCAGCTTAGACAGGGGGCGAAGCTATGGCTACACCTTC. It yields the protein CASSLDRGRSYGYTF. The chain carries TRBV13 and TRBJ1-2, with 9 bases matching TRBD1. Germline V gene data show CDR1 as PRHDT and CDR2 as FYEKMQ (reference sequence). The CDR3 consists of 15 residues. V trimming: 1 base; J trimming: 4 bases; junction bases outside the gene matches: 4.

This clonotype was detected only a few times. The chain uses TRBV29-1 and TRBJ2-3; D is unresolved. V lost 5 bases and J lost 4, with 7 bases in between. This CDR3 contains 11 residues. Germline assignment: CDR1 SQVTM and CDR2 ANQGSEA. The chain's CDR3 is CSVMSSDTQYF. Written as DNA, the CDR3 is TGCAGCGTTATGAGTTCAGATACGCAGTATTTT.

For this clonotype: A much larger clone differs from this one at a single base, so this may be a read error. This likely comes from a read error, as the CDR3 has no conserved phenylalanine or tryptophan at its end. The V and J genes are TRBV20-1 and TRBJ2-7, with 7 positions matching TRBD2. Per germline, CDR1 DFQATT and CDR2 SNEGSKA (reference sequence). The CDR3 length is 14 residues. V trimming: 6 bases; J trimming: 4 bases; junction bases outside the gene matches: 12. CDR3 in DNA: TGCAGTGCCGCCCCTGGTCTAGCGGATTACGAGCAGTACCTC. As protein: CSAAPGLADYEQYL.

The chain combines TRBV10-3 with TRBJ2-7; tentative D call: TRBD2 (6 bases). The CDR3 covers 10 residues. CDR1 is ENHRY and CDR2 is SYGVKD in the germline V gene. V shed 4 bases and J shed 12 bases, with 10 bases lying between them. The CDR3 bases are TGTGCCATCAGTGGGAGCGGGCCGTACTTC. It codes for CAISGSGPYF.

This clonotype appeared a few times. At one of its ends the junction is not consistent with the germline gene, which may arise from a read error. This chain connects TRBV20-1 to TRBJ2-7; TRBD1 agrees at 10 bases. The CDR3 totals 13 residues. Looked up from germline, CDR1 is DFQATT and CDR2 is SNEGSKA (reference sequence). CDR3 amino acids: CSVVTGGENEQCF. The CDR3 coding sequence is TGCAGTGTAGTGACAGGGGGCGAAAACGAGCAGTGCTTC.

The chain combines TRBV6-5 with TRBJ2-5; 7 bases map to TRBD2. J was trimmed by 3 bases and V by 7 bases; bases with no gene match: 5. There are 13 residues in the CDR3. Looked up from germline, CDR1 is MNHEY and CDR2 is SVGAGI. The CDR3 DNA reads as TGTGCCAGCACTAGGAGCGGGGAAGAGACCCAGTACTTC. It is translated as CASTRSGEETQYF.